These 8 T cell receptor beta chains originate from one sample sequenced in a study of early T cells in non-severe SARS-CoV-2 infection. MiXCR, applied by TCRdb to the 5' RACE reads, yields one record per CDR3 protein. The table records tens of thousands of distinct CDR3 sequences, 9.5% to 15% of them present only once. Sample: whole blood, taken at baseline. These receptors were taken from an adult who was a healthcare worker with PCR-confirmed SARS-CoV-2 infection or an uninfected control (not recorded which). The donor label of this sample is uncertain.

This clonotype was seen at least ten times. This chain joins TRBV5-1 and TRBJ1-5; unclear D gene. Germline V gene sequence: CDR1 SGHRS, CDR2 YFSETQ. Trimming took off 4 bases at V and 6 bases at J, with 14 bases between the two ends. CDR3 length: 14 amino acids. CDR3 loop: CASSPSSGFQPQHF. The CDR3 nucleotides read TGCGCCAGCAGCCCATCGAGCGGTTTTCAGCCCCAGCATTTT.

This clonotype was seen a handful of times. The CDR3 nucleotides read TGTGCCTGGAGTACACTAGCGGGGGGATCACAGTACTTC. It translates to CAWSTLAGGSQYF. The chain links TRBV30 to TRBJ2-5; 12 bases are a match to TRBD2. From germline, CDR1 is GTSNPN and CDR2 SVGIG (reference sequence). The junction had 6 bases not matched to a gene; V was cut back by 2 bases and J by 11 bases. The CDR3 has 13 amino acids.

This clonotype has more than one count but fewer than ten. The chain links TRBV4-2 to TRBJ2-4, with D possibly being TRBD1 or TRBD2 (6 bases each). V dropped 0 bases and J dropped 8 bases, with 23 bases sitting between them. The CDR3 is 18 amino acids. Germline CDR1 is LGHNA and CDR2 is YNFKEQ. Written as DNA, the CDR3 is TGTGCCAGCAGCCAAGAACAGGGAGGTAACTTCCCTTGGGACATTCAGTACTTC. It is translated as CASSQEQGGNFPWDIQYF.

The table lists this clonotype with a few counts. The chain recombines TRBV3-1 with TRBJ2-3; 7 bases agree with TRBD2. This CDR3 region has 14 residues. J was trimmed by 4 bases and V by 4 bases; bases with no gene match: 5. Germline-derived CDR1 and CDR2 are LGHDT and YNNKEL (reference sequence). CDR3 sequence (DNA): TGTGCCAGCAGCCGCCGACTAGCAGCAGATACGCAGTATTTT. Translation: CASSRRLAADTQYF.

This chain uses TRBV7-2 with TRBJ1-1; TRBD1 might be the D (5 bases). Trimming took off 3 bases at V and 2 bases at J, with 10 bases between the two ends. The germline V gene encodes CDR1 SGHTA and CDR2 FQGNSA. The CDR3 is made up of 14 amino acids. The CDR3: CASSFRQGNTEAFF. CDR3 in DNA: TGTGCCAGCAGCTTTCGTCAGGGAAACACTGAAGCTTTCTTT.

This clonotype occurred a few times. V usage is TRBV18 and J usage is TRBJ1-2, with D uncertain. Trimming cost V 1 base and J 2 bases, with 14 bases left between them. CDR3 size: 16 residues. Germline CDR1 and CDR2: KGHSH and LQKENI. DNA for the CDR3: TGTGCCAGCTCACCACTATCCCCCCGGAGCAACTATGGCTACACCTTC. As protein: CASSPLSPRSNYGYTF.

This clonotype was seen ten or more times. This rearrangement joins TRBV12-3 or TRBV12-4 to TRBJ2-5; D is ambiguous. With 6 bases removed from V and 5 bases from J, the gap between germline ends came to 7 bases. The CDR3 is 11 residues long. The chain's CDR3 is CASSPEETQYF. The CDR3 region has the DNA TGTGCCAGCAGCCCCGAGGAGACCCAGTACTTC.

In its sample, this clonotype was seen many times. This sequence joins TRBV7-2 and TRBJ1-4, with D uncertain. Looked up from germline, CDR1 is SGHTA and CDR2 is FQGNSA. The ends were cut back, 0 bases at V and 7 bases at J, with 3 bases in the middle. The CDR3 totals 12 residues. Here the CDR3 reads CASSLAAEKLFF. CDR3 bases: TGTGCCAGCAGCTTAGCGGCTGAAAAACTGTTTTTT.